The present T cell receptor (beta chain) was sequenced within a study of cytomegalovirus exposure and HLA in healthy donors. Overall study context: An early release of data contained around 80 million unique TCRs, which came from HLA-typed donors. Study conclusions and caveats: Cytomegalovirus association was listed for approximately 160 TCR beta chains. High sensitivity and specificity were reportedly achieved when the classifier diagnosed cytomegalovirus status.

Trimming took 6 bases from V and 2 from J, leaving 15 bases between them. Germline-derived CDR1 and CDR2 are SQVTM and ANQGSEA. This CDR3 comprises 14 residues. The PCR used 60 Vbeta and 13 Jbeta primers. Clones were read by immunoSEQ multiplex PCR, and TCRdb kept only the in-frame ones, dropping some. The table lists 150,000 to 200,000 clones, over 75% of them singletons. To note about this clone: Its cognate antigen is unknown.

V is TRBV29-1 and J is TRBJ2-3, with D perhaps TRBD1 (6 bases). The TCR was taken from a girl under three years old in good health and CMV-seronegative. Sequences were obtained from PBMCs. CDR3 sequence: CSVDLMGATDTQYF. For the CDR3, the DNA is TGCAGCGTCGACCTCATGGGGGCCACAGATACGCAGTATTTT.